The source of this T cell receptor beta chain is a study of cytomegalovirus exposure and HLA in healthy donors. Study-wide results and caveats: Evidence from a later analysis indicated that most CMV-associated TCR beta chains looked HLA-restricted.

V lost 2 bases to trimming and J lost 10 bases; unmatched junction nucleotides: 5. The CDR3 loop spans 13 amino acids. Germline lookup yields CDR1 MNHNS and CDR2 SASEGT. For this clone: No antigen is known for it.

PCR employed 60 Vbeta and 13 Jbeta primers. The data were produced by immunoSEQ multiplex PCR, yet TCRdb's version contains in-frame clones alone and is incomplete. The profile shows 95,000 to 100,000 clones, around 73% of them singletons. The TCR comes from a woman aged 60 to 75 in good health and CMV-seronegative. The chain joins TRBV6-1 to TRBJ1-1, with 9 nucleotides matching TRBD1. The sequenced sample was PBMCs. The CDR3 spells CASSEHRGQVAFF. The DNA for the CDR3 is TGTGCCAGCAGTGAACACAGGGGGCAAGTAGCTTTCTTT.